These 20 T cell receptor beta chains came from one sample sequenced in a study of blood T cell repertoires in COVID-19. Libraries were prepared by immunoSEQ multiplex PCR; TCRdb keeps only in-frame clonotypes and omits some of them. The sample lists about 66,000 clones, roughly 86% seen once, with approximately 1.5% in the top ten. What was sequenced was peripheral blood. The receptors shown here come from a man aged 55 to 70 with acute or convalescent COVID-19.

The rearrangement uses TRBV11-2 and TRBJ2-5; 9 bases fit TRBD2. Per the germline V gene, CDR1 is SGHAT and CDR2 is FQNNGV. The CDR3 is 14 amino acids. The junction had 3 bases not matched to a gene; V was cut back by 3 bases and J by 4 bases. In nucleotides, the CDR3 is TGTGCCAGCAGCTTGGGACTAGCCGGAGAGACCCAGTACTTC. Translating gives CASSLGLAGETQYF.

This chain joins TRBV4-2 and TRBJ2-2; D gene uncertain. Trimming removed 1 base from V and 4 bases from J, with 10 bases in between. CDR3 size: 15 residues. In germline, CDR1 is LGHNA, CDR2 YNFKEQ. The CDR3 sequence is CASSQGAGTTGELFF. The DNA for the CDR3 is TGTGCCAGCAGCCAAGGGGCAGGAACCACCGGGGAGCTGTTTTTT.

DNA of the CDR3: TGTGCTAGTGGTTTGGTCGCTAGCCCGTTTAATTCACCCCTCCACTTT. This encodes CASGLVASPFNSPLHF. The rearrangement links TRBV12-5 to TRBJ1-6; no firm D call. The CDR3 is 16 residues long. V lost 0 bases and J 6 bases, leaving 12 bases between the germline ends. Germline lookup yields CDR1 LGHNT and CDR2 FRNRAP.

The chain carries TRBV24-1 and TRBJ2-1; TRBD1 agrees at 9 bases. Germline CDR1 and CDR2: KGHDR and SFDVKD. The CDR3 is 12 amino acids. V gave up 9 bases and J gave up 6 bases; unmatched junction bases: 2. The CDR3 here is CATSDRGNEQFF. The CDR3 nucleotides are TGTGCCACCTCGGACAGGGGCAATGAGCAGTTCTTC.

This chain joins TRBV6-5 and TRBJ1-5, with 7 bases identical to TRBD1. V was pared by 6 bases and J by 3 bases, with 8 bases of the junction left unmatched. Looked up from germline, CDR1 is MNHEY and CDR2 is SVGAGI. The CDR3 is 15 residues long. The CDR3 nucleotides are TGTGCCAGCAGGTCAGGGGGAAAGAACAATCAGCCCCAGCATTTT. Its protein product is CASRSGGKNNQPQHF.

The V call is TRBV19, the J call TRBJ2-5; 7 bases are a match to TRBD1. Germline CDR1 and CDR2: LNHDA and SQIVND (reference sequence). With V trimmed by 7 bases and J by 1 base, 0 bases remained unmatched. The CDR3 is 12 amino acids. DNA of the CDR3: TGTGCCAGTAAGGGGGCCCAAGAGACCCAGTACTTC. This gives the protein CASKGAQETQYF.

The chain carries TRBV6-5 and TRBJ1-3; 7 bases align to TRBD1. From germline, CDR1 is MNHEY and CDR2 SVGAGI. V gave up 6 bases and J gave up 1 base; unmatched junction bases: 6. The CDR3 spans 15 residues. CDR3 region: CASRQGWSSGNTIYF. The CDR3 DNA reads TGTGCCAGCAGACAGGGGTGGTCGTCTGGAAACACCATATATTTT.

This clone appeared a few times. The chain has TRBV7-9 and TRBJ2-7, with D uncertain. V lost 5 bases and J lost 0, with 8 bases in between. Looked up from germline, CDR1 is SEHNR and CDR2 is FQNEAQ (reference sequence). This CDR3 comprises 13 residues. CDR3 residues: CASSKELSYEQYF. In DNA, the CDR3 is TGTGCCAGCAGCAAGGAGCTCTCCTACGAGCAGTACTTC.

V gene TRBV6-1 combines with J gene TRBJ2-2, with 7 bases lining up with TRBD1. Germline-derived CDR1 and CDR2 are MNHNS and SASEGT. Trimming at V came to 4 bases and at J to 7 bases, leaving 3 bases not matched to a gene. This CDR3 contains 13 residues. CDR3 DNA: TGTGCCAGCAGTGTACAGGGGATCGGGGAGCTGTTTTTT. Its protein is CASSVQGIGELFF.

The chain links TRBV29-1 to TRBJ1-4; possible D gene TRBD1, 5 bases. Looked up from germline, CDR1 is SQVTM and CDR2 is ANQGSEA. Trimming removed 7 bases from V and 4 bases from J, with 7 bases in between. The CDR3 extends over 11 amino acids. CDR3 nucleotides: TGCAGCGCTGGACATAATGAAAAACTGTTTTTT. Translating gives CSAGHNEKLFF. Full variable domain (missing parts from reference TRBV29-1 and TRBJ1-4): SAVISQKPSRDICQRGTSLTIQCQVDSQVTMMFWYRQQPGQSLTLIATANQGSEATYESGFVIDKFPISRPNLTFSTLTVSNMSPEDSSIYLCSAGHNEKLFFGSGTQLSVL.

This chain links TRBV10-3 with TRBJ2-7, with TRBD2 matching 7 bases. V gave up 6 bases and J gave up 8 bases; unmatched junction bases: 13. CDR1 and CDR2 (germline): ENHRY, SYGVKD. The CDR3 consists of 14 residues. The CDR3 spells CAISHGLERGQQYF. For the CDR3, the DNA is TGTGCCATCAGCCACGGACTAGAAAGAGGGCAGCAGTACTTC.

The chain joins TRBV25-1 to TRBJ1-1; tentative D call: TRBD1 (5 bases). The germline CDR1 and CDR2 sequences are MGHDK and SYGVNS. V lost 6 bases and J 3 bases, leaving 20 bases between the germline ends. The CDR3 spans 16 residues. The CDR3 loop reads CASSKTAYRVDTEAFF. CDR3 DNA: TGTGCCAGCAGCAAGACAGCCTACCGTGTGGACACTGAAGCTTTCTTT.

CDR3 bases: TGCAGTGCTAGTAACCAGGGGTCCTTATCTCACGAGCAGTACTTC. Residues: CSASNQGSLSHEQYF. This chain links TRBV20-1 with TRBJ2-7, with D possibly being TRBD1 (6 bases). There are 15 residues in the CDR3. Germline assignment: CDR1 DFQATT and CDR2 SNEGSKA (reference sequence). Trimming pared 3 bases from V and 5 bases from J, leaving 20 bases between.

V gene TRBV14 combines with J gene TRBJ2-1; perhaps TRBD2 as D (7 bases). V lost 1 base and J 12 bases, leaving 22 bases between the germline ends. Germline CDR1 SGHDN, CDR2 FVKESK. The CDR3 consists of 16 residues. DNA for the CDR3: TGTGCCAGCAGCCAAGTGGAGTGGGGGGGACACCCACCGCAGTTCTTC. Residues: CASSQVEWGGHPPQFF.

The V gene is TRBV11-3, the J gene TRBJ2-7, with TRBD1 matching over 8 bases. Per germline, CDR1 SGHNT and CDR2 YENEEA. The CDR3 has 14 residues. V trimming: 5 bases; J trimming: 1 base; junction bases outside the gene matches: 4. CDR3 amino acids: CASSPGGSSYEQYF. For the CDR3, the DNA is TGTGCCAGCAGCCCAGGGGGCTCATCCTACGAGCAGTACTTC. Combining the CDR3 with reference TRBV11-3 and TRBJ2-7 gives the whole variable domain EAGVVQSPRYKIIEKKQPVAFWCNPISGHNTLYWYLQNLGQGPELLIRYENEEAVDDSQLPKDRFSAERLKGVDSTLKIQPAELGDSAVYLCASSPGGSSYEQYFGPGTRLTVT.

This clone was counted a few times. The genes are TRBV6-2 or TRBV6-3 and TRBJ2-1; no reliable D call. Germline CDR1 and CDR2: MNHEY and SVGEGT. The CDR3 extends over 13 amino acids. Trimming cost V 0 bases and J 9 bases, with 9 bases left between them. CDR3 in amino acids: CASSYSNQAEQFF. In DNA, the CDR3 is TGTGCCAGCAGTTACTCGAATCAGGCTGAGCAGTTCTTC.

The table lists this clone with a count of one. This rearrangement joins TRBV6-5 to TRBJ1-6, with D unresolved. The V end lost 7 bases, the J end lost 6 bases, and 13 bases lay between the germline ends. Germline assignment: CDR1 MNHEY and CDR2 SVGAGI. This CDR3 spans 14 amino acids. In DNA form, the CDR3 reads TGTGCCAGCAAGTTGCATGGGAGTAATTCACCCCTCCACTTT. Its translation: CASKLHGSNSPLHF.

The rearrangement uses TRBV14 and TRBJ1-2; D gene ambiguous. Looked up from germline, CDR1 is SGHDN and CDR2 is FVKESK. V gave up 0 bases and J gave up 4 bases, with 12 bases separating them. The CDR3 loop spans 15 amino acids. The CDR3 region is CASSQEPGGLYGYTF. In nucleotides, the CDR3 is TGTGCCAGCAGCCAAGAACCCGGAGGGCTCTATGGCTACACCTTC.

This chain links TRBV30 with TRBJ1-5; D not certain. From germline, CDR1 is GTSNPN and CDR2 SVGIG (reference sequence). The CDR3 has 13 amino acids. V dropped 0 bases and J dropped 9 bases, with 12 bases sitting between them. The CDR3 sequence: CAWSVSPEAPQHF. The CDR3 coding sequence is TGTGCCTGGAGTGTAAGCCCGGAGGCGCCCCAGCATTTT. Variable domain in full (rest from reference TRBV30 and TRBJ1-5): SQTIHQWPATLVQPVGSPLSLECTVEGTSNPNLYWYRQAAGRGLQLLFYSVGIGQISSEVPQNLSASRPQDRQFILSSKKLLLSDSGFYLCAWSVSPEAPQHFGDGTRLSIL.

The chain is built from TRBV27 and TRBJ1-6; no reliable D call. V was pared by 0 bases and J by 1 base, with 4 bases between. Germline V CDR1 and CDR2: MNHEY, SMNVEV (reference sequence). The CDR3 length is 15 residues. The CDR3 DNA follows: TGTGCCAGCAGTTTATCCGGGTCCTATAATTCACCCCTCCACTTT. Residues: CASSLSGSYNSPLHF.